These 2 T cell receptor beta chains came from one sample sequenced in a study of blood T cell repertoires in COVID-19. The repertoire was sequenced with immunoSEQ multiplex PCR; TCRdb's copy has only in-frame clones and lacks some. The sample lists around 270,000 clones, 80% to 90% occurring once. Sequencing was carried out using PBMCs or T cells enriched from blood (not recorded which). The receptors come from a middle-aged woman who had been exposed to COVID-19.

The chain recombines TRBV5-5 with TRBJ2-1; TRBD2 agrees at 8 bases. The length of the CDR3 is 15 residues. The V and J ends lost 0 bases and 3 bases, in that order; junction bases with no gene match: 2. In germline, CDR1 is SGHKS, CDR2 YYEKEE (reference sequence). This chain's CDR3 is CASSLGTSGYNEQFF. CDR3 nucleotide sequence: TGTGCCAGCAGCTTGGGAACTAGCGGCTACAATGAGCAGTTCTTC.

V and J are TRBV3-1 (or the pseudogene TRBV3-2) and TRBJ2-7, with TRBD2 matching 7 bases. CDR3 length: 13 residues. Germline CDR1 is LGHDT and CDR2 is YNNKEL (reference sequence). J lost 6 bases, V lost 4 bases, and 6 bases had no gene match. In DNA, the CDR3 is TGTGCCAGCAGCCGGGGGGGGAACGGCGAGCAGTACTTC. The encoded protein is CASSRGGNGEQYF.